This T cell receptor beta chain was found in a study of OX40 agonist ivuxolimab in advanced cancers. Whole-study context: In this trial design, patients received ivuxolimab intravenously at 0.01 to 10 mg/kg every 2 weeks. Whole-study results and caveats: Patients who responded partially at 0.1-3.0 mg/kg showed clonal expansion ranking among the lowest. Expanded clones were, on average, more numerous in CD8+ T cells than in CD4+.

Using immunoSEQ multiplex PCR, the repertoire was profiled, and TCRdb retains in-frame clones only, with some absent. The sample gives 60,000 to 90,000 clones, approximately 83% of which show up once; around 0.73% is in the top ten. In regard to this clone: No antigen is known for it.

With 6 bases removed from V and 4 bases from J, the gap between germline ends came to 18 bases. The CDR3 is 16 amino acids. Germline CDR1 is SGHTA and CDR2 is FQGNSA. This receptor was identified in an adult with an advanced solid tumor such as melanoma, head and neck, liver or kidney cancer. The chain employs TRBV7-2 and TRBJ2-2, with D tentatively TRBD2 (5 bases). Sample: CD4+ or CD8+ T cells sorted from blood, taken in a trial of the OX40 agonist ivuxolimab. CDR3 residues: CASRPLVARVTGELFF. As DNA, the CDR3 is TGTGCCAGCAGGCCCCTGGTAGCGAGAGTCACCGGGGAGCTGTTTTTT.